This T cell receptor beta chain was sequenced in a study of T cells in women clearing cervical HPV infection. General observations from the study: CIN3+ cases had significantly higher TCR richness than controls; evenness did not differ. Cases carried less TRBV6-7 than controls: roughly 0.12% versus 0.17%.

On this clone: The antigen is unknown. The read halts 3 residues ahead of the CDR3 end, with the missing end drawn from the germline J gene.

Between the trimmed V and J ends, which lost 3 bases and 3 bases, there was a span of 17 bases. Germline V gene data show CDR1 as SNHLY and CDR2 as FYNNEI. The CDR3 has 16 residues. Clones were sequenced by immunoSEQ multiplex PCR, and TCRdb holds only the in-frame ones, with some missing. The ten top clones account for approximately 3.7%, within a sample of about 30,000 clones. The sequence was collected from a woman between 18 and 75 years old with a cervical HPV16 infection that either progressed to CIN3+ or cleared (not recorded which). The rearrangement uses TRBV2 and TRBJ1-2; tentatively, D is TRBD1 (6 bases). Sequencing used blood buffy coat. The CDR3 sequence: CASSEIRGAEHYGYTF. The DNA read from the CDR3 is TGTGCCAGCAGTGAGATCCGGGGGGCTGAACACTATGGC.